The source of this T cell receptor (beta chain) is a study of post-analysis software for immune sequencing data. Study-wide results and caveats: Controls showed lower frequencies than patients for five TRBV segments, and TRBV5-6, TRBV5-1 and TRBV20-1 were among these.

cDNA libraries of TCR beta carried unique molecular identifiers. TCRdb itself ran the PCR reads through MiXCR, one entry per CDR3 protein. This table holds 180,000 or so distinct CDR3 sequences, approximately 28% found once. Germline assignment: CDR1 SEHNR and CDR2 FQNEAQ (reference sequence). The CDR3 extends over 15 amino acids. With V trimmed by 5 bases and J by 0 bases, 4 bases remained unmatched. This clonotype has a handful of counts. Its antigen is undetermined. The sample consisted of blood. This receptor was identified in a girl aged 2-17 years with multiple sclerosis. V usage is TRBV7-9 and J usage is TRBJ2-1; 7 bases line up with TRBD2. CDR3 DNA sequence: TGTGCCAGCAGCCCGGGACTAAACTCCTACAATGAGCAGTTCTTC. This gives the protein CASSPGLNSYNEQFF.